The clone carrying this T cell receptor (beta chain) was picked up many times. Antigen unknown. This CDR3 region has 17 residues. The J segment lost 8 bases and the V segment lost 0 bases, leaving 13 bases of the junction unmatched. CDR1 is SGHDN and CDR2 is FVKESK in the germline V gene. This record belongs to a study of T-cell reconstitution after alpha-beta-depleted transplantation in children. Findings and caveats of the study: In patients about two months after transplant, alpha-beta T cells reportedly arose from several hundred expanded graft clones. Some patients showed high day-60 TCRbeta diversity, which derived from surviving recipient T cells and thymic progenitors. Fresh T-cell production supplied most of the T-cell counts and diversity seen one year after transplant.

Unique molecular identifiers were used in preparing the TCRbeta library. Using its own MiXCR run on the PCR reads, TCRdb lists one record per CDR3 protein. The data show roughly 180,000 distinct CDR3 sequences, with 11% seen just once and 13% held by the top ten. This chain connects TRBV14 to TRBJ2-1; the match to TRBD1 covers 7 bases. The TCR comes from a boy aged 2 to 10 with acute myeloid leukemia, due to receive a stem cell transplant. Sequenced material: PBMCs, taken before TCRalphabeta/CD19-depleted stem cell transplant. CDR3 loop: CASSQEVWTGSFDEQFF. DNA of the CDR3: TGTGCCAGCAGCCAAGAGGTCTGGACAGGTAGTTTCGATGAGCAGTTCTTC.